This T cell receptor (beta chain) was sequenced in a study of blood T cell repertoires in COVID-19. TCRdb keeps only in-frame clones here, not all; method: immunoSEQ multiplex PCR. This sample carries 80,000 to 95,000 clones, 70% to 90% of them seen once, and the ten largest clones take roughly a sixth. From germline, CDR1 is ENHRY and CDR2 SYGVKD. The V end was cut by 3 bases, the J end by 5 bases, with 10 bases between. The CDR3 extends over 14 amino acids. J is TRBJ1-4 and V is TRBV10-3, with D uncertain. The TCR originated in a human donor in a cohort sampled during active COVID-19. The sample was peripheral blood. The CDR3 sequence is CAISDWQMNEKLFF. Written as DNA, the CDR3 is TGTGCCATCAGTGATTGGCAGATGAATGAAAAACTGTTTTTT.